These T cell receptor beta chains were read from a single sample in a study of T cell responses to AZD1222 COVID-19 vaccine. Generated by immunoSEQ multiplex PCR, the TCRdb table keeps only in-frame clones and is missing some. The sample yields 140,000 to 150,000 clones, around 93% seen once. The input for sequencing was peripheral blood, taken 28 days after the second AZD1222 dose. Receptors were obtained from an adult who received the AZD1222 COVID-19 vaccine. Both conserved end residues are trimmed from each CDR3. Fields, in order: V gene, J gene, CDR3 protein.

v_gene: TRBV10-3; j_gene: TRBJ1-2; CDR3aa: AISESLGVDSYGYT
v_gene: TRBV11-3; j_gene: TRBJ1-3; CDR3aa: ASSSTSSGNTIY
v_gene: TRBV9; j_gene: TRBJ1-6; CDR3aa: ASSGGQGANSPLH
v_gene: TRBV5-5; j_gene: TRBJ1-1; CDR3aa: ASSRQGALDTEAF
v_gene: TRBV7-6; j_gene: TRBJ2-7; CDR3aa: ASSLGEAPGSEQY
v_gene: TRBV5-5; j_gene: TRBJ2-3; CDR3aa: ASSLRLAVGTDTQY
v_gene: TRBV21-1; j_gene: TRBJ1-4; CDR3aa: ASSYHGPTVEKLF
v_gene: TRBV30; j_gene: TRBJ1-2; CDR3aa: AWSVLRRGLGKEIHGYT
v_gene: TRBV24-1; j_gene: TRBJ1-1; CDR3aa: ATSDAQGGKDTEAF
v_gene: TRBV19; j_gene: TRBJ1-2; CDR3aa: ASSLTGSDPVDGYT
v_gene: TRBV18; j_gene: TRBJ2-1; CDR3aa: ASSPRWTSGDNEQF
v_gene: TRBV6-5; j_gene: TRBJ2-7; CDR3aa: ASMRDWGKNEQY
v_gene: TRBV9; j_gene: TRBJ1-1; CDR3aa: ASSVAVGTEAF
v_gene: TRBV13; j_gene: TRBJ2-1; CDR3aa: ASSVGPEYNEQF
v_gene: TRBV12-3/TRBV12-4; j_gene: TRBJ2-3; CDR3aa: ASSYRAGDTQY
v_gene: TRBV19; j_gene: TRBJ1-2; CDR3aa: ASSLAGEGYGYT
v_gene: TRBV7-8; j_gene: TRBJ2-1; CDR3aa: ASSGQLGPYNEQF
v_gene: TRBV19; j_gene: TRBJ1-6; CDR3aa: ASSPKASSYNSPLH
v_gene: TRBV29-1; j_gene: TRBJ1-5; CDR3aa: SAAGGGGNQPQH
v_gene: TRBV25-1; j_gene: TRBJ1-1; CDR3aa: ASSEARQPEAF
v_gene: TRBV4-1; j_gene: TRBJ1-1; CDR3aa: ASSQGRLEAF
v_gene: TRBV12-5; j_gene: TRBJ1-2; CDR3aa: ASGFGQGGGLRGYT
v_gene: TRBV7-6; j_gene: TRBJ2-5; CDR3aa: ASSLGSGGPRETQY
v_gene: TRBV7-9; j_gene: TRBJ1-1; CDR3aa: ASSFRQGAAEAF
v_gene: TRBV2; j_gene: TRBJ1-2; CDR3aa: ASLELQGSGYT
v_gene: TRBV5-1; j_gene: TRBJ2-3; CDR3aa: ASSPTGVDTQY
v_gene: TRBV19; j_gene: TRBJ1-1; CDR3aa: ASSREATEAF
v_gene: TRBV12-3/TRBV12-4; j_gene: TRBJ2-7; CDR3aa: AGSLRTYEQY
v_gene: TRBV19; j_gene: TRBJ2-1; CDR3aa: ASSLRMWGRDSPANNEQF
v_gene: TRBV12-5; j_gene: TRBJ1-1; CDR3aa: ASGTRGGLDTEAF
v_gene: TRBV6-5; j_gene: TRBJ2-2; CDR3aa: ASSYLGKNTGELF
v_gene: TRBV3-1/TRBV3-2; j_gene: TRBJ1-4; CDR3aa: ASSQEGGRQPTTNEKLF
v_gene: TRBV5-8; j_gene: TRBJ2-1; CDR3aa: ASRSGTGGYNEQF
v_gene: TRBV3-1/TRBV3-2; j_gene: TRBJ1-5; CDR3aa: ASSQDAGDSNQPQH
v_gene: TRBV7-9; j_gene: TRBJ2-4; CDR3aa: ASSLAVSSGGNIQY
v_gene: TRBV4-3; j_gene: TRBJ2-3; CDR3aa: ASSQDTTSGRRPDTQY
v_gene: TRBV5-4; j_gene: TRBJ2-6; CDR3aa: ASTKNRASSGANVLT
v_gene: TRBV5-4; j_gene: TRBJ1-2; CDR3aa: ASSSTGQGYT
v_gene: TRBV19; j_gene: TRBJ1-1; CDR3aa: ASSRDRGYEQAEAF
v_gene: TRBV7-2; j_gene: TRBJ2-1; CDR3aa: ASSLLLAGGYNEQF
v_gene: TRBV4-2; j_gene: TRBJ1-1; CDR3aa: ASSQATEAF
v_gene: TRBV5-1; j_gene: TRBJ2-3; CDR3aa: ASSSRGGRGTDTQY
v_gene: TRBV2; j_gene: TRBJ2-3; CDR3aa: ASELVDTQY
v_gene: TRBV30; j_gene: TRBJ1-6; CDR3aa: AWSVQPTGRTRNSPLH
v_gene: TRBV30; j_gene: TRBJ2-7; CDR3aa: AWSGPGSSYEQY
v_gene: TRBV11-3; j_gene: TRBJ2-3; CDR3aa: ASSLDPSTDTQY
v_gene: TRBV9; j_gene: TRBJ1-5; CDR3aa: ASSVAGEDQPQH
v_gene: TRBV7-2; j_gene: TRBJ1-3; CDR3aa: ASSQDRISGNTIY
v_gene: TRBV12-2; j_gene: TRBJ2-3; CDR3aa: ASRHLPTEDTQY
v_gene: TRBV4-1; j_gene: TRBJ2-7; CDR3aa: ASSHPTRTYEQY
v_gene: TRBV20-1; j_gene: TRBJ1-2; CDR3aa: SAGQGGGYT
v_gene: TRBV4-3; j_gene: TRBJ2-2; CDR3aa: ASSRVGSATGELF
v_gene: TRBV7-2; j_gene: TRBJ1-6; CDR3aa: ASSPQAGQGGSPLH
v_gene: TRBV27; j_gene: TRBJ2-7; CDR3aa: ASSSETGYSYEQY